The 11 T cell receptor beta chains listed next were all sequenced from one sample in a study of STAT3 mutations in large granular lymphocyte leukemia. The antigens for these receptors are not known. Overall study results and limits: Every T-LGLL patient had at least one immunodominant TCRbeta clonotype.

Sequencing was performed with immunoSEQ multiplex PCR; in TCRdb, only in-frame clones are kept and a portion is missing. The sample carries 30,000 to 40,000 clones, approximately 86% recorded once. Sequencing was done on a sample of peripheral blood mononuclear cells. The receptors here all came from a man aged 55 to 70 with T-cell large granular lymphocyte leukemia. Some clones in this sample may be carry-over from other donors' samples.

CDR3 residues: CASSSGFGVSVAQYF. The CDR3, as DNA: TGTGCCAGCAGCTCCGGATTTGGGGTTAGTGTGGCCCAGTACTTC. The chain couples TRBV7-8 to TRBJ2-5, with D unclear. The CDR3 sequence is 15 residues long. The germline gives CDR1 SGHVS, CDR2 FQNEAQ. The germline V and J ends were trimmed by 4 bases and 9 bases, with 21 bases remaining between them.

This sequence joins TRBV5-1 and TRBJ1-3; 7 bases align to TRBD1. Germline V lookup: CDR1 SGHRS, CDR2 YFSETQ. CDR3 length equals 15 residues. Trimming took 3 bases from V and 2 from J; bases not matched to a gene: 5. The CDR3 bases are TGCGCCAGCAGCTCGGGACAGAGCCCTGGAAACACCATATATTTT. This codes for CASSSGQSPGNTIYF.

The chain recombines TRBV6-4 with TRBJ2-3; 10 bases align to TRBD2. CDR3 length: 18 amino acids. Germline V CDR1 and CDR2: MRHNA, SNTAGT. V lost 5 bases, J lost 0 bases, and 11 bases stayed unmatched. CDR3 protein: CASSSGTSASSSTDTQYF. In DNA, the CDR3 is TGTGCCAGCAGTTCCGGGACTAGCGCCTCTTCTAGCACAGATACGCAGTATTTT.

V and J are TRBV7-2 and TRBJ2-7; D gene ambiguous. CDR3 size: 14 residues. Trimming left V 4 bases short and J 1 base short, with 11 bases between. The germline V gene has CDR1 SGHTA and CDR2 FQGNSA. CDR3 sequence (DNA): TGTGCCAGCAGCTCCGGAGTACCTTCCTACGAGCAGTACTTC. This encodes CASSSGVPSYEQYF.

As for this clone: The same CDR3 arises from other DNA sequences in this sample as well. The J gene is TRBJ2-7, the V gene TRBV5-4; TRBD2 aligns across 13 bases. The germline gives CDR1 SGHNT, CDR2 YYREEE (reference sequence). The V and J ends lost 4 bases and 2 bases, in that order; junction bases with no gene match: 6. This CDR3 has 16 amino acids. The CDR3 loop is CASSLTSGRPPYEQYF. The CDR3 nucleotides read TGTGCCAGCAGCCTGACTAGCGGGAGGCCACCCTACGAGCAGTACTTC.

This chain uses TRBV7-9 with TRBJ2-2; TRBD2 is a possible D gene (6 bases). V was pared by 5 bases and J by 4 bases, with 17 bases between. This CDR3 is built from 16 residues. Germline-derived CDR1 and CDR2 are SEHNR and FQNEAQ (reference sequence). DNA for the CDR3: TGTGCCAGCAGCGCCCCCTCAGGACTAAGCACCGGGGAGCTGTTTTTT. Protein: CASSAPSGLSTGELFF.

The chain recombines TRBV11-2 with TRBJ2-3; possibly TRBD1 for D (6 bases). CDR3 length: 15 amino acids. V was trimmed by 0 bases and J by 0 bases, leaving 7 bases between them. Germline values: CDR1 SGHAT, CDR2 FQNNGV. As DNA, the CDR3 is TGTGCCAGCAGCTTAGAGGGGGCGAGCACAGATACGCAGTATTTT. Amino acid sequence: CASSLEGASTDTQYF.

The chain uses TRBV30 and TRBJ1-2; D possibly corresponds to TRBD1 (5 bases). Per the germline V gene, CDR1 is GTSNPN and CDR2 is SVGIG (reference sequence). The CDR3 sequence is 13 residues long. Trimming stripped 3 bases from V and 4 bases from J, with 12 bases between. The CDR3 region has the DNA TGTGCCTGGAGCAAACAGGTTGTCTATGGCTACACCTTC. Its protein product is CAWSKQVVYGYTF.

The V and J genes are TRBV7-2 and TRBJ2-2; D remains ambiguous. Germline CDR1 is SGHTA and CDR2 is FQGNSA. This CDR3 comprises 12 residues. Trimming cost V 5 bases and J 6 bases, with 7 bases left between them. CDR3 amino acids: CASSGAAGELFF. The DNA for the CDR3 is TGTGCCAGCAGCGGTGCGGCCGGGGAGCTGTTTTTT. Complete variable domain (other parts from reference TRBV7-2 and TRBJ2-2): GAGVSQSPSNKVTEKGKDVELRCDPISGHTALYWYRQSLGQGLEFLIYFQGNSAPDKSGLPSDRFSAERTGGSVSTLTIQRTQQEDSAVYLCASSGAAGELFFGEGSRLTVL.

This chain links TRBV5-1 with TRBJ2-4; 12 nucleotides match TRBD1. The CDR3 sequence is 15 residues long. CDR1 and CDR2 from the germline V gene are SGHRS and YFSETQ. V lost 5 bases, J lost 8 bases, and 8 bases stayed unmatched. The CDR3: CASRIGGQGADIQYF. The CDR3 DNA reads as TGCGCCAGCAGGATTGGGGGACAGGGGGCGGACATTCAGTACTTC.

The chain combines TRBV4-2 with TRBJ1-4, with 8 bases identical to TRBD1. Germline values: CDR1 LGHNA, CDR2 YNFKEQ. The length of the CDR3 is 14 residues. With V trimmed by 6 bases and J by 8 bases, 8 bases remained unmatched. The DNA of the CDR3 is TGTGCCAGCAGGGACGGGACAGGCGTGGAAAAACTGTTTTTT. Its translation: CASRDGTGVEKLFF.